The clone carrying this TCR beta chain has only a few counts. This sample was included in a study of CD4 and CD8 cells across lung adenocarcinoma regions. The germline V gene has CDR1 LNHDA and CDR2 SQIVND (reference sequence). This CDR3 contains 14 residues. Trimming stripped 5 bases from V and 9 bases from J, with 19 bases between. Samples came from patients with localized non-small cell lung adenocarcinoma. TCRdb re-analysed the PCR reads in MiXCR, keeping a single row per CDR3 protein. The sample shows 20,000 or so distinct CDR3 sequences, 50% of them seen only once. The clonotype originates from a male donor with lung adenocarcinoma. The CD4 and CD8 labels of this study may be unreliable. Sequencing input: CD8+ T cells from the margin of a lung tumor. The rearrangement links TRBV19 to TRBJ1-2; D might be TRBD1 (6 bases). CDR3 nucleotide sequence: TGTGCCAGTAGTCCCAGGGGAGGTTATACGAGCTACACCTTC. It encodes CASSPRGGYTSYTF. Full variable domain (outside the CDR3, taken from reference TRBV19 and TRBJ1-2): DGGITQSPKYLFRKEGQNVTLSCEQNLNHDAMYWYRQDPGQGLRLIYYSQIVNDFQKGDIAEGYSVSREKKESFPLTVTSAQKNPTAFYLCASSPRGGYTSYTFGSGTRLTVV.